Each of the 18 T cell receptor beta chains below was sequenced from the same sample in a study of blood T cell repertoires in COVID-19. Profiled with immunoSEQ multiplex PCR; TCRdb holds only in-frame clones, not every one. The sample holds around 280,000 clones, approximately 88% seen once. Sequencing input: PBMCs or T cells enriched from blood (not recorded which). The receptors come from a woman aged 40 to 55 who had recovered from COVID-19.

This sequence joins TRBV7-8 and TRBJ1-1; 9 bases fit TRBD1. Germline V CDR1 and CDR2: SGHVS, FQNEAQ. The V segment lost 2 bases and the J segment 1 base; nucleotides outside the gene matches: 2. The CDR3 spans 15 residues. The CDR3 loop is CASSLTGGRNTEAFF. CDR3 sequence (DNA): TGTGCCAGCAGCTTAACAGGGGGCAGGAACACTGAAGCTTTCTTT.

CDR3 nucleotide sequence: TGTGCCAGCAGTCCTGAACAGGGTAATCTCTATGGCTACACCTTC. Amino acid sequence: CASSPEQGNLYGYTF. This chain uses TRBV6-5 with TRBJ1-2; possible D gene TRBD1, 6 bases. Germline V CDR1 and CDR2: MNHEY, SVGAGI. V dropped 5 bases and J dropped 4 bases, with 17 bases sitting between them. There are 15 residues in the CDR3.

The genes are TRBV6-5 and TRBJ2-1, with TRBD1 identical over 10 bases. Trimming removed 6 bases from V and 0 bases from J; junction bases left unmatched: 2. Germline CDR1 reads MNHEY; CDR2 reads SVGAGI. CDR3 length: 15 residues. The CDR3 reads CASRRTGGSYNEQFF. DNA of the CDR3: TGTGCCAGCAGGAGGACAGGGGGCTCCTACAATGAGCAGTTCTTC.

The table lists this clone with a count of one. The chain combines TRBV5-4 with TRBJ2-5; TRBD1 matches at 7 bases. The V segment lost 3 bases and the J segment 1 base; nucleotides outside the gene matches: 9. There are 16 residues in the CDR3. Per germline, CDR1 SGHNT and CDR2 YYREEE (reference sequence). The CDR3 bases are TGTGCCAGCAGCTGGAGACAGGGACCTTCCCAAGAGACCCAGTACTTC. Translation: CASSWRQGPSQETQYF.

The chain has TRBV24-1 and TRBJ2-1, with 13 bases aligning to TRBD2. Trimming took 4 bases from V and 5 from J; bases not matched to a gene: 4. Germline assignment: CDR1 KGHDR and CDR2 SFDVKD. This CDR3 is built from 16 residues. The CDR3 region has the DNA TGTGCCACCAGTGAGCAGGGACTAGCGGGGAACAATGAGCAGTTCTTC. Translation gives CATSEQGLAGNNEQFF.

The V and J genes are TRBV7-8 and TRBJ1-2; weak D call: TRBD1 (6 bases). The CDR3 extends over 15 amino acids. V was shortened by 1 base and J by 2 bases, with 11 bases between the two germline ends. Germline CDR1 and CDR2: SGHVS and FQNEAQ. CDR3 sequence: CASSLGDRRNYGYTF. Written as DNA, the CDR3 is TGTGCCAGCAGCTTAGGAGACAGGAGGAACTATGGCTACACCTTC. The complete variable domain, with remaining parts taken from reference TRBV7-8 and TRBJ1-2, reads GAGVSQSPRYKVAKRGQDVALRCDPISGHVSLFWYQQALGQGPEFLTYFQNEAQLDKSGLPSDRFFAERPEGSVSTLKIQRTQQEDSAVYLCASSLGDRRNYGYTFGSGTRLTVV.

The chain recombines TRBV5-1 with TRBJ2-5; 14 bases align to TRBD2. With V trimmed by 1 base and J by 7 bases, 12 bases remained unmatched. Germline V gene data show CDR1 as SGHRS and CDR2 as YFSETQ. There are 18 residues in the CDR3. As DNA, the CDR3 is TGCGCCAGCAGCTTGAGCGGGACTAGCGGGAGAGGGGGAACGACCCAGTACTTC. Protein sequence: CASSLSGTSGRGGTTQYF.

This chain links TRBV24-1 with TRBJ2-2, with 11 bases identical to TRBD1. Trimming took 12 bases from V and 5 from J; bases not matched to a gene: 4. The germline V gene has CDR1 KGHDR and CDR2 SFDVKD. The CDR3 loop spans 13 amino acids. The CDR3 loop reads CAAGQGATGELFF. In DNA, the CDR3 is TGTGCCGCCGGACAGGGGGCAACCGGGGAGCTGTTTTTT.

The rearrangement links TRBV7-2 to TRBJ1-1; TRBD1 might be the D (6 bases). Trimming took off 5 bases at V and 4 bases at J, with 14 bases between the two ends. Germline V gene sequence: CDR1 SGHTA, CDR2 FQGNSA. This CDR3 comprises 14 residues. CDR3 amino acids: CASSLLGGATEAFF. In DNA form, the CDR3 reads TGTGCCAGCAGCCTTCTCGGGGGGGCCACTGAAGCTTTCTTT.

The chain uses TRBV10-2 and TRBJ1-1, with D perhaps matching TRBD1 (6 bases). Germline-derived CDR1 and CDR2 are WSHSY and SAAADI. V was clipped by 7 bases and J by 4 bases, with 13 bases between them. The CDR3 loop spans 13 amino acids. The CDR3 spells CASTTNRATEAFF. The CDR3 nucleotides read TGCGCCAGCACCACAAACAGGGCCACTGAAGCTTTCTTT.

The rearrangement uses TRBV2 and TRBJ2-2; 8 bases map to TRBD2. CDR3 size: 17 residues. With 6 bases clipped from V and 7 bases from J, the junction kept 16 bases outside the gene matches. CDR1 and CDR2 (germline): SNHLY, FYNNEI. The CDR3: CASSATRAGAIGGELFF. CDR3 in DNA: TGTGCCAGCAGCGCTACCAGAGCGGGAGCAATTGGCGGGGAGCTGTTTTTT.

This sequence joins TRBV19 and TRBJ2-7, with 9 bases aligning to TRBD2. Per germline, CDR1 LNHDA and CDR2 SQIVND (reference sequence). This CDR3 comprises 15 residues. The V and J ends lost 5 bases and 6 bases, in that order; junction bases with no gene match: 11. CDR3 in DNA: TGTGCCAGTAGTTCGATAGCGGGAGAACAGAGCGAGCAGTACTTC. The encoded protein is CASSSIAGEQSEQYF.

The chain combines TRBV25-1 with TRBJ1-6, with TRBD1 as a possible D gene (5 bases). Between the trimmed V and J ends, which lost 6 bases and 10 bases, there was a span of 16 bases. The CDR3 runs 14 residues. Germline lookup yields CDR1 MGHDK and CDR2 SYGVNS. The CDR3 nucleotides are TGTGCCAGCAGCCGGGACTCAGGCGGCTCACCCCTCCACTTT. The encoded protein is CASSRDSGGSPLHF.

This clone was seen a few times. CDR3 nucleotide sequence: TGTGCCAGCAGTTGGGTCGGACAGGGGATCCCCGGGGAGCTGTTTTTT. Translating gives CASSWVGQGIPGELFF. The chain combines TRBV27 with TRBJ2-2, with 9 nucleotides matching TRBD1. After removal of 4 bases from V and 6 bases from J, the junction contained 9 bases not matched to a gene. The CDR3 is made up of 16 amino acids. Germline loops: CDR1 MNHEY, CDR2 SMNVEV (reference sequence).

The J gene is TRBJ2-3, the V gene TRBV5-4; 9 bases agree with TRBD1. There are 14 residues in the CDR3. The germline V gene encodes CDR1 SGHNT and CDR2 YYREEE (reference sequence). V lost 10 bases and J lost 2; bases outside the gene matches: 8. CDR3 bases: TGTGCCGTACCCGGGACAGGGAACACAGATACGCAGTATTTT. Translated, it gives CAVPGTGNTDTQYF. The full variable domain, completed using reference TRBV5-4 and TRBJ2-3, is ETGVTQSPTHLIKTRGQQVTLRCSSQSGHNTVSWYQQALGQGPQFIFQYYREEENGRGNFPPRFSGLQFPNYSSELNVNALELDDSALYLCAVPGTGNTDTQYFGPGTRLTVL.

The rearrangement links TRBV4-3 to TRBJ2-1; D is possibly TRBD2 (6 bases). Germline V gene sequence: CDR1 LGHNA, CDR2 YSLEER. Trimming left V 4 bases short and J 11 bases short, with 12 bases between. The CDR3 totals 12 residues. CDR3 nucleotide sequence: TGCGCCAGCAGCCCAGGCCGCGGGAAGCAGTTCTTC. This encodes CASSPGRGKQFF.

This clone was detected only once. V gene TRBV30 combines with J gene TRBJ2-1; a possible D gene is TRBD2 (6 bases). This CDR3 region has 15 residues. Germline lookup yields CDR1 GTSNPN and CDR2 SVGIG (reference sequence). Trimming cost V 5 bases and J 3 bases, with 17 bases left between them. The DNA of the CDR3 is TGTGCCTGGTGGCGGCGGGACGGGGGCTACAATGAGCAGTTCTTC. Its protein is CAWWRRDGGYNEQFF.

V gene TRBV12-3 or TRBV12-4 combines with J gene TRBJ1-4; TRBD1 aligns across 7 bases. The CDR3 has 13 amino acids. The J segment lost 16 bases and the V segment lost 5 bases, leaving 13 bases of the junction unmatched. CDR3 in amino acids: CASSPLQGGASFF. In DNA form, the CDR3 reads TGTGCCAGCAGTCCCCTACAAGGGGGCGCATCGTTTTTT.